This T cell receptor beta chain was retrieved from a study of response to subunit inactivated influenza vaccine. At least ten counts were recorded for this clonotype. The antigen remains unidentified. The CDR3 sequence is 18 residues long. V shed 6 bases and J shed 0 bases, with 18 bases lying between them. MiXCR was run by TCRdb on the RT-PCR reads, yielding one entry per CDR3 protein. The table has around 180,000 distinct CDR3 sequences, about 9% seen once. Study results and caveats: It was the authors' suggestion that each seasonal influenza vaccination recruits few new T cells.

The sequence came from a man in his fifties or sixties who received an inactivated influenza vaccine. V gene TRBV12-3 or TRBV12-4 combines with J gene TRBJ2-6; D may match TRBD1 or TRBD2 (7 bases each). The sequences come from non-naive T cells sorted from PBMCs, collected on the day of vaccination. CDR3 bases: TGTGCCAGCAGAGCGGGAACAGGGGCTTACTCTGGGGCCAACGTCCTGACTTTC. Amino acid sequence: CASRAGTGAYSGANVLTF.